The clone carrying this T cell receptor beta chain showed up many times. The sample originates from a study of T cells in Graves' hyperthyroidism and ophthalmopathy. TCR beta CDR3 region amplification was performed from RNA transcripts. In the first-round RT-PCR of the TCR CDR3, the HTBI primer set was used. TCRdb independently ran MiXCR on the multiplex PCR reads; one entry per CDR3 protein. The sample has 300,000 to 350,000 distinct CDR3 sequences; about 20% are singletons. CDR3 length equals 15 residues. V lost 0 bases and J 2 bases, leaving 7 bases between the germline ends. The germline V gene encodes CDR1 WNHNN and CDR2 SYGVQD (reference sequence).

This rearrangement joins TRBV10-1 to TRBJ2-2; either TRBD1 or TRBD2 may supply D (5 bases each). The receptor was isolated from a woman between 50 and 59 years old with Graves' hyperthyroidism. Sample: blood. CDR3 nucleotide sequence: TGCGCCAGCAGTGAGTCCGGGACCAACACCGGGGAGCTGTTTTTT. Translation: CASSESGTNTGELFF.